The 20 T cell receptor beta chains below were found in one sample sequenced in a study of T cells after yellow fever vaccination. TCRdb re-derived calls from the 5' RACE reads in MiXCR, one entry per CDR3 protein. The repertoire includes 400,000 or so distinct CDR3 sequences, 11% of them detected once, and roughly 18% sits in the top ten. The specimen was PBMCs, collected on the day of the first yellow fever vaccination. The receptors derive from a man between 18 and 35 years old who received the YFV17D yellow fever vaccine.

This clonotype was recorded only once. The gene calls are TRBV15 and TRBJ2-7, with 8 bases matching TRBD1. V trimming: 4 bases; J trimming: 2 bases; junction bases outside the gene matches: 4. The CDR3 sequence is 14 residues long. Germline V gives CDR1 LNHNV, CDR2 YYDKDF (reference sequence). The CDR3 protein is CATSIGTGTYEQYV. CDR3 coding DNA: TGTGCCACCAGCATAGGGACAGGCACCTACGAGCAGTACGTC.

This clonotype was picked up many times. This chain joins TRBV5-1 and TRBJ2-1; D is uncertain. Trimming removed 0 bases from V and 1 base from J, with 14 bases in between. CDR3 length: 17 amino acids. Germline V gives CDR1 SGHRS, CDR2 YFSETQ. For the CDR3, the DNA is TGCGCCAGCAGCTTGGTTTCTTTTTCCCCATCCTACAATGAGCAGTTCTTC. It specifies CASSLVSFSPSYNEQFF.

This chain uses TRBV5-8 with TRBJ2-5, with 8 bases fitting TRBD1. This CDR3 is 16 amino acids long. Trimming removed 4 bases from V and 1 base from J; junction bases left unmatched: 9. The V gene's germline CDR1 is SGHTS and CDR2 YDEGEE. The CDR3 sequence: CASSARSTGGQETQYF. Here the CDR3 DNA reads TGTGCCAGCAGCGCCCGGTCTACAGGGGGCCAAGAGACCCAGTACTTC.

This clonotype appeared many times. The chain is built from TRBV29-1 and TRBJ2-5; TRBD2 is a possible D gene (6 bases). V lost 4 bases and J lost 5, with 11 bases in between. Germline V lookup: CDR1 SQVTM, CDR2 ANQGSEA. CDR3 length: 12 amino acids. The CDR3 region has the DNA TGCAGCGTTGCGGCGAGCGGGGAGACCCAGTACTTC. As protein: CSVAASGETQYF.

CDR3 DNA: TGCGCCAGCGGCCGCCTAGCGGGGATCGTAAAAGGTAATGAGCAGTTCTTC. It encodes CASGRLAGIVKGNEQFF. The genes are TRBV5-1 and TRBJ2-1; 9 bases map to TRBD2. The CDR3 loop spans 17 amino acids. Trimming at V came to 7 bases and at J to 7 bases, leaving 18 bases not matched to a gene. Germline-derived CDR1 and CDR2 are SGHRS and YFSETQ.

This clonotype was counted ten times or more. This chain joins TRBV4-2 and TRBJ2-3, with 7 nucleotides matching TRBD2. This CDR3 has 14 residues. CDR1 is LGHNA and CDR2 is YNFKEQ in the germline V gene. With V trimmed by 0 bases and J by 6 bases, 3 bases remained unmatched. CDR3 sequence reads: CASSQDRRGDTQYF. CDR3 bases: TGTGCCAGCAGCCAAGATCGGCGGGGGGATACGCAGTATTTT.

This clonotype was counted between two and nine times. Here the CDR3 DNA reads TGTGCCAGCAGCGCTTCTCAGGGGGCAGTGGATACGCAGTATTTT. Its translation: CASSASQGAVDTQYF. The chain has TRBV9 and TRBJ2-3; the match to TRBD1 covers 8 bases. There are 15 residues in the CDR3. CDR1 and CDR2 from the germline V gene are SGDLS and YYNGEE. After removal of 3 bases from V and 6 bases from J, the junction contained 9 bases not matched to a gene.

This clonotype has a handful of counts. The rearrangement joins TRBV25-1 to TRBJ2-2, with D unclear. This CDR3 is 15 amino acids long. CDR1 and CDR2 (germline): MGHDK, SYGVNS. V lost 1 base to trimming and J lost 0 bases, with 6 bases between them. The CDR3 here is CASSEWEPNTGELFF. Written as DNA, the CDR3 is TGTGCCAGCAGTGAATGGGAACCGAACACCGGGGAGCTGTTTTTT.

This clonotype was found once. The J gene is TRBJ1-1, the V gene TRBV11-2, with D hard to call. This CDR3 region has 15 residues. Germline CDR1 reads SGHAT; CDR2 reads FQNNGV. Trimming cost V 4 bases and J 0 bases, with 12 bases left between them. The CDR3 DNA follows: TGTGCCAGCAGCTCAAGGAGGACCTTGAACACTGAAGCTTTCTTT. Translated: CASSSRRTLNTEAFF.

This clonotype was seen only a few times. V gene TRBV10-3 combines with J gene TRBJ2-1; 9 positions match TRBD2. This CDR3 is 15 amino acids long. CDR1 is ENHRY and CDR2 is SYGVKD in the germline V gene. Trimming removed 8 bases from V and 10 bases from J; junction bases left unmatched: 15. Here the CDR3 DNA reads TGTGCCATCGGACTGCGGGGGGGCTCTGGGTTCGAGCAGTTCTTC. Translation: CAIGLRGGSGFEQFF.

This rearrangement joins TRBV2 to TRBJ2-2; D is uncertain. The CDR3 covers 15 residues. CDR1 and CDR2 (germline): SNHLY, FYNNEI. V gave up 5 bases and J gave up 0 bases, with 10 bases separating them. The CDR3: CASSRRLPNTGELFF. The CDR3 nucleotides read TGTGCCAGCAGTCGGAGACTCCCGAACACCGGGGAGCTGTTTTTT.

A few counts support this clonotype. The rearrangement uses TRBV12-3 or TRBV12-4 and TRBJ1-2, with 9 bases identical to TRBD1. The CDR3 loop spans 15 amino acids. V was pared by 8 bases and J by 8 bases, with 15 bases of the junction left unmatched. As DNA, the CDR3 is TGTGCCAGCGGGTTTTATACAGGGGGCGTGGAGGGCTACACCTTC. As protein: CASGFYTGGVEGYTF.

The CDR3 region is CSAPSRGRGTEAFF. The CDR3 nucleotides read TGCAGTGCCCCATCCCGGGGCCGGGGCACTGAAGCTTTCTTT. This chain links TRBV20-1 with TRBJ1-1, with a tentative D call TRBD1 (5 bases). The CDR3 has 14 residues. Trimming left V 6 bases short and J 4 bases short, with 18 bases between. Germline CDR1 and CDR2: DFQATT and SNEGSKA (reference sequence).

This chain uses TRBV7-9 with TRBJ1-1; no firm D call. Trimming removed 6 bases from V and 10 bases from J, with 15 bases in between. This CDR3 region has 12 residues. Germline-derived CDR1 and CDR2 are SEHNR and FQNEAQ (reference sequence). The CDR3: CASSTAPRGAFF. The CDR3 DNA follows: TGTGCCAGCAGTACAGCCCCCCGGGGAGCTTTCTTT. Full variable domain (remainder filled in from reference TRBV7-9 and TRBJ1-1): DTGVSQNPRHKITKRGQNVTFRCDPISEHNRLYWYRQTLGQGPEFLTYFQNEAQLEKSRLLSDRFSAERPKGSFSTLEIQRTEQGDSAMYLCASSTAPRGAFFGQGTRLTVV.

This clonotype came up a few times. The rearrangement links TRBV7-7 to TRBJ2-7; 7 nucleotides align to TRBD1. Trimming removed 3 bases from V and 0 bases from J; junction bases left unmatched: 8. The CDR3 loop spans 16 amino acids. CDR1 and CDR2 from the germline V gene are SSHAT and FNYEAQ (reference sequence). The CDR3 nucleotides are TGTGCCAGCAGCTTTGACGGGACAGCGCTCTCCTACGAGCAGTACTTC. This encodes CASSFDGTALSYEQYF.

The rearrangement joins TRBV11-1 to TRBJ1-2; D gene uncertain. CDR1 is SGHAT, CDR2 FQDESV, per germline (reference sequence). Trimming removed 5 bases from V and 1 base from J, with 32 bases in between. CDR3 size: 21 residues. DNA for the CDR3: TGTGCCAGCAGCCCTAAGCCCCGACCCAACGCAGACACCAGCTATAACTATGGCTACACCTTC. Its translation is CASSPKPRPNADTSYNYGYTF.

V is TRBV3-1 and J is TRBJ2-5, with 12 bases that match TRBD2. Germline CDR1 is LGHDT and CDR2 is YNNKEL (reference sequence). The CDR3 extends over 15 amino acids. V was clipped by 5 bases and J by 5 bases; unmatched bases: 6. DNA for the CDR3: TGTGCCAGCAGCGCTAGCGGGGGGGCGTTGGAGACCCAGTACTTC. Residues: CASSASGGALETQYF.

This chain links TRBV27 with TRBJ1-5; no clear D. Trimming cost V 3 bases and J 2 bases, with 11 bases left between them. The CDR3 spans 15 residues. The germline gives CDR1 MNHEY, CDR2 SMNVEV (reference sequence). The CDR3 DNA follows: TGTGCCAGCAGTTTCGGGGTAGGTCGCAATCAGCCCCAGCATTTT. Translated, it gives CASSFGVGRNQPQHF.

In its sample, this clonotype was seen a few times. The germline gene is not matched at one end of the junction; a read error may be the cause. V gene TRBV5-6 combines with J gene TRBJ2-7; D not certain. The germline V gene encodes CDR1 SGHDT and CDR2 YYEEEE. The length of the CDR3 is 8 residues. The CDR3 DNA is TGTGCCAGCAGCTTGGGCCCCTTC. This translates into CASSLGPF.

This chain connects TRBV5-1 to TRBJ2-6; 12 nucleotides match TRBD1. This CDR3 contains 18 residues. Germline trimming cut 8 bases from V and 3 bases from J; bases unmatched to any gene: 12. Germline V CDR1 and CDR2: SGHRS, YFSETQ. CDR3 DNA sequence: TGCGCCAGTCAGGGACCGGGACAGGGGGCGATTGGGGCCAACGTCCTGACTTTC. Translated: CASQGPGQGAIGANVLTF.